The sequence of this T cell receptor beta chain was determined in a study of cytomegalovirus exposure and HLA in healthy donors. The study, taken as a whole, reports: Later analysis associated a missense DCLRE1C variant with TCR beta V- and J-gene trimming.

This PCR relied on a set of 60 Vbeta primers and 13 Jbeta primers. As originally analysed: It was a later analysis that counted some 80 million unique TCR beta chains, of which some 12 million were shared. Some clones are missing from TCRdb's copy, which holds only in-frame ones; the method was immunoSEQ multiplex PCR. That table gives V, J and clone size, and the DNA gave D and trimming. The sample records fewer than 250,000 clones, approximately 80% being singletons. Of note for this clone: Its antigen is still unknown.

The donors gave bone marrow, and they were healthy. The specimen sequenced was PBMCs. The receptor comes from a middle-aged woman in good health and CMV-seronegative.

CDR3: CASSQERGGWYEQYF. In nucleotides, the CDR3 is TGCGCCAGCAGCCAAGAGCGAGGGGGCTGGTACGAGCAGTACTTC. V is TRBV4-3 and J is TRBJ2-7; 7 bases are shared with TRBD1. CDR1 is LGHNA, CDR2 YSLEER, per germline. This CDR3 is 15 amino acids long. V was pared by 0 bases and J by 4 bases, with 6 bases of the junction left unmatched.